The 26 T cell receptor beta chains given below trace back to one sample, sequenced in a study of CD8 T cells in ankylosing spondylitis. Study observations and caveats: Blood from ankylosing spondylitis patients appeared to carry a characteristic roughly eight-variant TCR beta motif.

TCRdb passed the 5' RACE reads through MiXCR, listing each CDR3 protein once. The sample comprises about 840,000 distinct CDR3 sequences, 10% to 15% of which are singletons, and roughly 0.51% rests with the top ten. These receptors' targets are unknown. Sequenced sample: blood, either unsorted or a sorted T cell fraction (not recorded which). The origin of the receptors is a male donor with ankylosing spondylitis.

The sample holds many counts of this clonotype. The chain uses TRBV11-2 and TRBJ1-1; D remains ambiguous. The CDR3 spans 12 residues. Trimming stripped 2 bases from V and 5 bases from J, with 6 bases between. Germline V gene data show CDR1 as SGHAT and CDR2 as FQNNGV. CDR3 amino acids: CASSLSWTEAFF. Here the CDR3 DNA reads TGTGCCAGCAGCTTAAGTTGGACTGAAGCTTTCTTT.

The sample holds many counts of this clonotype. V and J are TRBV6-1 and TRBJ1-1; D unresolved. Trimming stripped 2 bases from V and 6 bases from J, with 10 bases between. The CDR3 loop spans 13 amino acids. Germline V gene lookup returns CDR1 MNHNS and CDR2 SASEGT. CDR3 loop: CASSESNRPEAFF. The CDR3 coding sequence is TGTGCCAGCAGTGAATCTAACCGCCCTGAAGCTTTCTTT.

This clonotype occurred a few times. The genes are TRBV29-1 and TRBJ2-3; 7 nucleotides match TRBD1. This CDR3 has 12 residues. From germline, CDR1 is SQVTM and CDR2 ANQGSEA. V gave up 8 bases and J gave up 6 bases; unmatched junction bases: 8. The CDR3 region is CSYDRAGDTQYF. Here the CDR3 DNA reads TGCAGCTACGACAGGGCCGGGGATACGCAGTATTTT.

The chain employs TRBV6-5 and TRBJ2-7, with 11 bases aligning to TRBD2. CDR3 size: 16 residues. Trimming removed 0 bases from V and 5 bases from J; junction bases left unmatched: 6. Germline V gene lookup returns CDR1 MNHEY and CDR2 SVGAGI. The CDR3 sequence: CASSYSLAGVGHEQYF. The CDR3 DNA reads TGTGCCAGCAGTTACTCACTAGCGGGAGTGGGCCACGAGCAGTACTTC.

The rearrangement uses TRBV4-1 and TRBJ2-3; 10 positions agree with TRBD2. J gave up 3 bases and V 1 base, and 7 bases lay outside the gene matches. The CDR3 has 17 amino acids. Germline V gives CDR1 MGHRA, CDR2 YSYEKL. The CDR3 is CASSQVLAGFRTDTQYF. The DNA for the CDR3 is TGCGCCAGCAGCCAAGTACTAGCGGGATTTCGGACAGATACGCAGTATTTT.

This clonotype was recorded a few times. The chain uses TRBV7-9 and TRBJ1-4; 9 positions agree with TRBD1. J gave up 5 bases and V 4 bases, and 8 bases lay outside the gene matches. This CDR3 region has 16 residues. Germline-derived CDR1 and CDR2 are SEHNR and FQNEAQ (reference sequence). CDR3 DNA: TGTGCCAGCAGCTCTATAACAGGGGGCGCGAATGAAAAACTGTTTTTT. Its protein is CASSSITGGANEKLFF.

This chain links TRBV7-9 with TRBJ2-4, with D unclear. The CDR3 sequence is 14 residues long. Germline V gene lookup returns CDR1 SEHNR and CDR2 FQNEAQ (reference sequence). Trimming shortened V by 3 bases and J by 8 bases, and 14 bases separated the two germline ends. The CDR3 is CASSFGHSGDIQYF. For the CDR3, the DNA is TGTGCCAGCAGCTTCGGTCATTCGGGTGACATTCAGTACTTC.

This clonotype was observed at least ten times. This chain uses TRBV7-9 with TRBJ1-6; D call uncertain. V was pared by 5 bases and J by 7 bases, with 15 bases between. CDR3 length equals 15 residues. Germline V gene data show CDR1 as SEHNR and CDR2 as FQNEAQ (reference sequence). CDR3 nucleotides: TGTGCCAGCAGCCCCCTCGGGGAAGTCAATTCACCCCTCCACTTT. It yields the protein CASSPLGEVNSPLHF.

The V call is TRBV5-5, the J call TRBJ2-1, with 8 nucleotides matching TRBD1. The germline V gene encodes CDR1 SGHKS and CDR2 YYEKEE (reference sequence). The CDR3 totals 15 residues. The junction had 15 bases not matched to a gene; V was cut back by 6 bases and J by 10 bases. CDR3 in amino acids: CASTIDRGQRNEQFF. Here the CDR3 DNA reads TGTGCCAGCACCATCGACAGGGGACAAAGGAACGAGCAGTTCTTC.

V is TRBV6-1 and J is TRBJ2-1; no definite D call. V lost 5 bases to trimming and J lost 7 bases, with 21 bases between them. The germline gives CDR1 MNHNS, CDR2 SASEGT. The CDR3 runs to 16 residues. CDR3 sequence (DNA): TGTGCCAGCAGTAGAGACGCCCCTCACCTGGGAAATGAGCAGTTCTTC. Residues: CASSRDAPHLGNEQFF.

In this sample, this clonotype turned up many times. The chain joins TRBV20-1 to TRBJ2-7; 16 bases fit TRBD2. V lost 3 bases and J lost 6; bases outside the gene matches: 5. CDR3 length: 15 amino acids. CDR1 DFQATT and CDR2 SNEGSKA come from the germline V gene (reference sequence). CDR3 coding DNA: TGCAGTGCTAGGGGGACTAGCGGGAGGGGGTTCGAGCAGTACTTC. Translated: CSARGTSGRGFEQYF.

This clonotype was seen more than once but under ten times. J is TRBJ1-1 and V is TRBV10-3; D gene unclear. The V gene lost 8 bases and the J gene lost 8 bases, with 15 bases spanning the gap. Germline lookup yields CDR1 ENHRY and CDR2 SYGVKD. The CDR3 is 12 residues long. The CDR3: CAIGQQYLEAFF. The DNA for the CDR3 is TGTGCCATCGGCCAACAGTATCTCGAAGCTTTCTTT.

This clonotype was counted a few times. This sequence joins TRBV27 and TRBJ2-3; D is unresolved. Germline loops: CDR1 MNHEY, CDR2 SMNVEV (reference sequence). The V end was cut by 4 bases, the J end by 9 bases, with 14 bases between. The CDR3 consists of 13 residues. The CDR3 loop reads CASSSRSANTQYF. The CDR3 DNA reads as TGTGCCAGCAGTTCCCGGTCGGCCAACACGCAGTATTTT.

The V gene is TRBV10-3, the J gene TRBJ2-1; 11 positions agree with TRBD2. CDR1 and CDR2 from the germline V gene are ENHRY and SYGVKD. CDR3 length: 15 residues. With 5 bases clipped from V and 6 bases from J, the junction kept 6 bases outside the gene matches. The CDR3 DNA is TGTGCCATCAGTCTGCCTAGCGGGGGGATCAATGAGCAGTTCTTC. As protein: CAISLPSGGINEQFF.

This clonotype was found a few times. The chain recombines TRBV20-1 with TRBJ2-2, with D perhaps matching TRBD2 (6 bases). V was cut by 3 bases and J by 5 bases, with 13 bases left in between. This CDR3 is built from 14 residues. The germline CDR1 and CDR2 sequences are DFQATT and SNEGSKA (reference sequence). The CDR3 DNA is TGCAGTGCTAGTTTCGGGAGTGGTACCGGGGAGCTGTTTTTT. Translating it yields CSASFGSGTGELFF.

The V and J genes are TRBV20-1 and TRBJ1-6; weak D call: TRBD1 (5 bases). Looked up from germline, CDR1 is DFQATT and CDR2 is SNEGSKA (reference sequence). V lost 3 bases to trimming and J lost 9 bases, with 21 bases between them. This CDR3 contains 16 residues. This chain's CDR3 is CSARKAIPLQGSPLHF. CDR3 in DNA: TGCAGTGCTAGGAAGGCGATACCCCTCCAGGGTTCACCCCTCCACTTT.

This clonotype was seen repeatedly, ten times or more. This chain connects TRBV5-1 to TRBJ2-1; 8 bases fit TRBD2. This CDR3 spans 13 amino acids. The junction had 2 bases not matched to a gene; V was cut back by 6 bases and J by 3 bases. Germline lookup yields CDR1 SGHRS and CDR2 YFSETQ. The CDR3: CASTAGGYNEQFF. Here the CDR3 DNA reads TGCGCCAGCACGGCGGGGGGCTACAATGAGCAGTTCTTC.

This clonotype was counted a single time. This rearrangement joins TRBV20-1 to TRBJ1-4, with TRBD1 matching 8 bases. J was trimmed by 8 bases and V by 0 bases; bases with no gene match: 8. The CDR3 has 15 residues. CDR1 is DFQATT, CDR2 SNEGSKA, per germline (reference sequence). The CDR3 coding sequence is TGCAGTGCTAGAGACCCACAGGGGGGAGGAGAAAAACTGTTTTTT. This sequence encodes CSARDPQGGGEKLFF.

The chain employs TRBV4-3 and TRBJ1-2, with a tentative D call TRBD1 (6 bases). This CDR3 comprises 16 residues. V was pared by 0 bases and J by 3 bases, with 14 bases between. Germline V gene lookup returns CDR1 LGHNA and CDR2 YSLEER. CDR3 sequence reads: CASSQDTNRVDYGYTF. CDR3 in DNA: TGCGCCAGCAGCCAAGATACTAACAGGGTGGACTATGGCTACACCTTC.

The CDR3 here is CSVGDRGQELFF. The CDR3 DNA is TGCAGCGTCGGGGACAGGGGGCAGGAACTGTTTTTT. The rearrangement joins TRBV29-1 to TRBJ1-4; 12 positions match TRBD1. Germline V CDR1 and CDR2: SQVTM, ANQGSEA. V shed 6 bases and J 12 bases; nucleotides not matched to a gene: 5. This CDR3 is built from 12 residues.

This rearrangement joins TRBV12-3 or TRBV12-4 to TRBJ2-5, with 8 bases aligning to TRBD2. CDR3 length: 15 residues. V trimming: 7 bases; J trimming: 1 base; junction bases outside the gene matches: 8. DNA for the CDR3: TGTGCCAGCACCCCACGGGAGGGGCTCCAAGAGACCCAGTACTTC. Translated, it gives CASTPREGLQETQYF.

Many counts were recorded for this clonotype. The V and J genes are TRBV15 and TRBJ2-3; weak D call: TRBD2 (6 bases). Germline loops: CDR1 LNHNV, CDR2 YYDKDF (reference sequence). The CDR3 totals 16 residues. The germline V and J ends were trimmed by 0 bases and 2 bases, with 12 bases remaining between them. DNA of the CDR3: TGTGCCACCAGCAGAGATTCTGGCGGGGCCACAGATACGCAGTATTTT. Translation gives CATSRDSGGATDTQYF. The full variable domain, rest sourced from reference TRBV15 and TRBJ2-3, is DAMVIQNPRYQVTQFGKPVTLSCSQTLNHNVMYWYQQKSSQAPKLLFHYYDKDFNNEADTPDNFQSRRPNTSFCFLDIRSPGLGDTAMYLCATSRDSGGATDTQYFGPGTRLTVL.

This clonotype has a handful of counts. The chain couples TRBV5-6 to TRBJ2-7; 7 bases fit TRBD1. From germline, CDR1 is SGHDT and CDR2 YYEEEE. The CDR3 contains 15 residues. The V and J ends lost 4 bases and 3 bases, in that order; junction bases with no gene match: 10. CDR3 amino acids: CASSRPGPGGYEQYF. DNA for the CDR3: TGTGCCAGCAGCCGGCCGGGACCAGGGGGCTACGAGCAGTACTTC.

The V gene is TRBV6-1, the J gene TRBJ2-1, with TRBD2 identical over 10 bases. CDR3 length: 15 amino acids. Trimming at V came to 7 bases and at J to 0 bases, leaving 3 bases not matched to a gene. Germline-derived CDR1 and CDR2 are MNHNS and SASEGT. CDR3 sequence reads: CASTSSGSSYNEQFF. The CDR3 nucleotides are TGTGCCAGCACCTCTAGCGGGAGCTCCTACAATGAGCAGTTCTTC.

The table lists this clonotype with many counts. J is TRBJ2-3 and V is TRBV5-1, with 7 nucleotides matching TRBD1. CDR3 length equals 14 residues. Germline trimming cut 2 bases from V and 2 bases from J; bases unmatched to any gene: 2. Germline V lookup: CDR1 SGHRS, CDR2 YFSETQ. CDR3 nucleotide sequence: TGCGCCAGCAGCTTAGGGACAGCCACAGATACGCAGTATTTT. Translating it yields CASSLGTATDTQYF. Full variable domain (rest looked up from reference TRBV5-1 and TRBJ2-3): KAGVTQTPRYLIKTRGQQVTLSCSPISGHRSVSWYQQTPGQGLQFLFEYFSETQRNKGNFPGRFSGRQFSNSRSEMNVSTLELGDSALYLCASSLGTATDTQYFGPGTRLTVL.

J is TRBJ1-5 and V is TRBV18, with 9 bases fitting TRBD1. V shed 6 bases and J 3 bases; nucleotides not matched to a gene: 9. The germline V gene has CDR1 KGHSH and CDR2 LQKENI. CDR3 length equals 16 residues. CDR3: CASSLLDRGNNQPQHF. DNA of the CDR3: TGTGCCAGCTCTCTCTTGGACAGGGGAAACAATCAGCCCCAGCATTTT.